The clone carrying this TCR beta chain was observed once. The method was immunoSEQ multiplex PCR; TCRdb's version includes in-frame clones alone and lacks a portion of them. The data show tens of thousands of clones, with approximately 86% seen just once and more than 10% held by the top ten. This entry belongs to a study of OX40 agonist ivuxolimab in advanced cancers. As for the study in general: Patients enrolled in dose escalation were diagnosed with hepatocellular carcinoma, melanoma, renal cell or head and neck cancer.

This CDR3 region has 13 residues. V was pared by 5 bases and J by 8 bases, with 15 bases between. The germline CDR1 and CDR2 sequences are MGHRA and YSYEKL. The sequenced sample was CD4+ or CD8+ T cells sorted from blood, obtained in a trial of the OX40 agonist ivuxolimab. The TCR sequence derives from an adult with an advanced solid tumor such as melanoma, head and neck, liver or kidney cancer. This chain uses TRBV4-1 with TRBJ1-2; D remains unclear. Here the CDR3 reads CASSITSHSGYTF. The CDR3 nucleotides are TGCGCCAGCAGCATTACCAGCCATTCCGGCTACACCTTC.